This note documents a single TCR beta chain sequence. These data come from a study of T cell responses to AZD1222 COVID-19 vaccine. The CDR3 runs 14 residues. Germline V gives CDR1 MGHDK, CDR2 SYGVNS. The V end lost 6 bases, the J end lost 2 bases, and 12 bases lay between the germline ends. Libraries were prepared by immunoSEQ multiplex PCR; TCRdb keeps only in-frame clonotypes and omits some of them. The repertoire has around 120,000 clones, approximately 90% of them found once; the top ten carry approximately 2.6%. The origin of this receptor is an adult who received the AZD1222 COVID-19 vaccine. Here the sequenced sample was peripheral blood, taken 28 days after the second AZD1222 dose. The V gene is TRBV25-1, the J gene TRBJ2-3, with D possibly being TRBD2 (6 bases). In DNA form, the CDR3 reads TGTGCCAGCAGCCGGGACTTCGACACAGATACGCAGTATTTT. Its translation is CASSRDFDTDTQYF.